Described below is a single TCR beta chain sequence and its context. This specimen belongs to a study of neurological immune-mediated disorders. CDR1 is DFQATT and CDR2 is SNEGSKA in the germline V gene (reference sequence). This CDR3 is 11 amino acids long. V was clipped by 6 bases and J by 7 bases, with 11 bases between them. One entry per CDR3 protein, called by TCRdb with MiXCR from the 5' RACE reads. The sample lists roughly 70,000 distinct CDR3 sequences, 5.2% occurring once. The TCR sequence derives from a woman in her twenties or thirties with multiple sclerosis. The chain employs TRBV20-1 and TRBJ2-3; no clear D gene. Sequenced: PBMCs. CDR3 sequence: CSAETGNTQYF. The CDR3 nucleotides read TGCAGTGCGGAGACTGGAAATACGCAGTATTTT.